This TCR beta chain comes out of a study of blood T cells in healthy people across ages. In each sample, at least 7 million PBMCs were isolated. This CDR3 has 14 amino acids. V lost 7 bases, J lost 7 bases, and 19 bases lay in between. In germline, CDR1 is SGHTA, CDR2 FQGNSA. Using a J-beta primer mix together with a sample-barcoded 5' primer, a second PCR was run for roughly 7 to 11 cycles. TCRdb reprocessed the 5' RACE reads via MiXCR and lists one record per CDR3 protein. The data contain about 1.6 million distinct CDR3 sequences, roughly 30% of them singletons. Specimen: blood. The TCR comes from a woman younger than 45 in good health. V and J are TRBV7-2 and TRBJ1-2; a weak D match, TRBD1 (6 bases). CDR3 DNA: TGTGCCAGCACAGGACAGTCCGGCAGTTTTGGCTACACCTTC. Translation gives CASTGQSGSFGYTF.